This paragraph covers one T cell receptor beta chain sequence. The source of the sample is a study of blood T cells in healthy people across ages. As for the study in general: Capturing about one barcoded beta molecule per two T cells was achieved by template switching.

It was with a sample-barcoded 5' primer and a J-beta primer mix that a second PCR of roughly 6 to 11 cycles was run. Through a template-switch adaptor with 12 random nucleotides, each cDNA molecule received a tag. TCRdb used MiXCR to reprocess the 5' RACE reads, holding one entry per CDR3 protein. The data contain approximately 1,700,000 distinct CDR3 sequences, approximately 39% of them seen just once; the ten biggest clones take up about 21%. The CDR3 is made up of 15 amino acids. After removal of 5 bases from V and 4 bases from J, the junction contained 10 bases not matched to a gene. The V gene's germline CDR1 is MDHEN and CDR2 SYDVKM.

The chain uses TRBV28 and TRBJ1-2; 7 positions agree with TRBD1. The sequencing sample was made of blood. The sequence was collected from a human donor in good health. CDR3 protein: CASSPQTGISYGYTF. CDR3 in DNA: TGTGCCAGCAGTCCCCAGACAGGGATAAGCTATGGCTACACCTTC.